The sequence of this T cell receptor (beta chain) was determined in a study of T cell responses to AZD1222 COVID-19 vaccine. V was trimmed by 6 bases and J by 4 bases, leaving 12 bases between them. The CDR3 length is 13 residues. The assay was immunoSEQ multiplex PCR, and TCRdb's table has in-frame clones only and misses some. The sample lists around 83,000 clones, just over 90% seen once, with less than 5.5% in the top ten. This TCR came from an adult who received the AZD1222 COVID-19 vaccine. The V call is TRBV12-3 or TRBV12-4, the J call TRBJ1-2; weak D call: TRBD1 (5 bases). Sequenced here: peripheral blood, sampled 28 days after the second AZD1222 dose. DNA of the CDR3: TGTGCCAGCAGCCCGGACACAGCCTATGGCTACACCTTC. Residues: CASSPDTAYGYTF.